These 30 T cell receptor beta chains were sequenced from one sample in a study of T cell repertoires in cytomegalovirus infection. TCRdb itself ran the reads through MiXCR, one entry per CDR3 protein. The profile shows hundreds of thousands of distinct CDR3 sequences, 20% to 30% of them singletons. The source material was CD8+ T cells from PBMCs. The receptors here all came from a human donor in good health (CMV status not recorded). Some clones in this sample may be carry-over from other donors' samples.

Details on this clonotype: A clone one base away is much larger, so this may be a read error. The CDR3 region has the DNA TGTGCCAGCAGCCTGGGACAGGGGAACTGCGAGCAGTACTTC. It translates to CASSLGQGNCEQYF. This rearrangement joins TRBV7-6 to TRBJ2-7; 10 nucleotides agree with TRBD1. The CDR3 loop spans 14 amino acids. The junction had 7 bases not matched to a gene; V was cut back by 5 bases and J by 6 bases. The germline gives CDR1 SGHVS, CDR2 FNYEAQ.

This clonotype occurred once. The genes are TRBV25-1 and TRBJ2-1; 7 bases line up with TRBD1. V lost 4 bases, J lost 0 bases, and 6 bases stayed unmatched. The CDR3 totals 16 residues. The germline gives CDR1 MGHDK, CDR2 SYGVNS. The CDR3 coding sequence is TGTGCCAGCAGTGTGATACAGGGGTTCTCCTACAATGAGCAGTTCTTC. It codes for CASSVIQGFSYNEQFF.

Turning to this clonotype: The junction and the germline gene differ at one end; a read error may be behind it. The rearrangement uses TRBV6-6 and TRBJ2-5, with unresolved D. The CDR3 sequence is 16 residues long. CDR1 is MNHNY, CDR2 SVGAGI, per germline (reference sequence). CDR3 residues: CASSYSMGYGEEAQYF. In nucleotides, the CDR3 is TGTGCCAGCAGTTACTCGATGGGGTATGGGGAAGAGGCCCAGTACTTC.

The rearrangement links TRBV7-6 to TRBJ1-4; TRBD1 is a possible D gene (5 bases). V was shortened by 5 bases and J by 7 bases, with 11 bases between the two germline ends. Germline V gives CDR1 SGHVS, CDR2 FNYEAQ. CDR3 length: 13 residues. The DNA for the CDR3 is TGTGCCAGCAGCGGCAGGGCCCGTGAAAAACTGTTTTTT. It translates to CASSGRAREKLFF.

This clonotype was found a few times. The genes are TRBV11-2 and TRBJ2-3; 8 positions agree with TRBD1. Per the germline V gene, CDR1 is SGHAT and CDR2 is FQNNGV. The junction had 6 bases not matched to a gene; V was cut back by 2 bases and J by 5 bases. This CDR3 is built from 15 residues. CDR3 in DNA: TGTGCCAGCAGCTTATCAAACAGGGGGAAAGATACGCAGTATTTT. Its translation is CASSLSNRGKDTQYF.

The chain couples TRBV7-2 to TRBJ2-5; unclear D gene. The length of the CDR3 is 13 residues. Trimming took off 1 base at V and 4 bases at J, with 7 bases between the two ends. The V gene's germline CDR1 is SGHTA and CDR2 FQGNSA. CDR3 amino acids: CASSLEGIETQYF. The DNA of the CDR3 is TGTGCCAGCAGCTTAGAGGGTATAGAGACCCAGTACTTC.

In the case of this clonotype: With a much larger clone just one base away, this may be a read error. This chain's CDR3 is CASRPRDSLPDYTF. CDR3 DNA: TGTGCCAGCAGGCCCCGGGACAGTCTCCCTGACTACACCTTC. The chain employs TRBV7-2 and TRBJ1-2; 7 bases are shared with TRBD1. The ends lost 6 bases at V and 10 bases at J; junction bases unmatched: 14. This CDR3 has 14 residues. From germline, CDR1 is SGHTA and CDR2 FQGNSA. The full variable domain, rest sourced from reference TRBV7-2 and TRBJ1-2, is GAGVSQSPSNKVTEKGKDVELRCDPISGHTALYWYRQSLGQGLEFLIYFQGNSAPDKSGLPSDRFSAERTGGSVSTLTIQRTQQEDSAVYLCASRPRDSLPDYTFGSGTRLTVV.

This clonotype showed up just once. One junction end disagrees with the germline gene, perhaps due to a read error. The genes are TRBV6-8 and TRBJ2-7, with a possible D match to TRBD1 (6 bases). The CDR3 contains 13 residues. CDR1 is MNHGY, CDR2 SAAAGT, per germline. DNA for the CDR3: TGTGTCAGCAGTCTAACAGGGTCCTACGAGCAGTACTTC. As protein: CVSSLTGSYEQYF.

The sample holds many counts of this clonotype. The chain links TRBV12-5 to TRBJ1-1, with D possibly TRBD1 on 6 matching bases. CDR1 and CDR2 (germline): LGHNT, FRNRAP. Trimming left V 4 bases short and J 0 bases short, with 12 bases between. This CDR3 has 15 residues. The CDR3 protein is CASGSPDRMNTEAFF. The CDR3 DNA sequence: TGTGCTAGTGGTTCTCCGGACAGAATGAACACTGAAGCTTTCTTT.

This clonotype has only a few counts. The chain carries TRBV7-8 and TRBJ1-5; 9 bases agree with TRBD1. The germline V gene has CDR1 SGHVS and CDR2 FQNEAQ. The length of the CDR3 is 16 residues. V lost 3 bases and J lost 4; bases outside the gene matches: 7. The CDR3, as DNA: TGTGCCAGCAGCTTTCCGGGACAGGGAGGAAATCAGCCCCAGCATTTT. Protein sequence: CASSFPGQGGNQPQHF.

This clonotype was observed many times. This chain connects TRBV5-4 to TRBJ1-1, with a tentative D call TRBD1 (5 bases). This CDR3 is built from 11 residues. Between the trimmed V and J ends, which lost 1 base and 8 bases, there was a span of 6 bases. Germline CDR1 reads SGHNT; CDR2 reads YYREEE (reference sequence). The CDR3 sequence: CASSLRGEAFF. CDR3 sequence (DNA): TGTGCCAGCAGCTTGAGGGGAGAAGCTTTCTTT.

This clonotype was picked up many times. The chain combines TRBV7-2 with TRBJ1-6; D unresolved. The V gene's germline CDR1 is SGHTA and CDR2 FQGNSA. Trimming removed 3 bases from V and 0 bases from J, with 6 bases in between. This CDR3 contains 15 residues. As DNA, the CDR3 is TGTGCCAGCAGCTTCGAGAGCTCCTATAATTCACCCCTCCACTTT. Its translation is CASSFESSYNSPLHF.

CDR3 nucleotides: TGTGCCAGCAGCCTGGGACTAGTCCCCGCGGATGAGCAGTTCTTC. This translates into CASSLGLVPADEQFF. The genes are TRBV7-3 and TRBJ2-1, with 8 positions matching TRBD2. The ends lost 5 bases at V and 8 bases at J; junction bases unmatched: 11. Germline loops: CDR1 SGHTA, CDR2 FQGTGA. CDR3 length equals 15 residues.

The chain has TRBV29-1 and TRBJ2-3; perhaps TRBD1 as D (5 bases). The CDR3 consists of 13 residues. Germline CDR1 reads SQVTM; CDR2 reads ANQGSEA. The V end was cut by 6 bases, the J end by 4 bases, with 14 bases between. The CDR3 reads CSVPWQGSDTQYF. DNA of the CDR3: TGCAGCGTACCCTGGCAGGGATCAGATACGCAGTATTTT.

There are a few counts of this clonotype. The chain uses TRBV7-6 and TRBJ2-1, with D perhaps matching TRBD1 (6 bases). Looked up from germline, CDR1 is SGHVS and CDR2 is FNYEAQ. The CDR3 extends over 14 amino acids. Trimming removed 5 bases from V and 3 bases from J, with 11 bases in between. The CDR3 DNA reads TGTGCCAGCAGCAACCGAGGGGGCTACAATGAGCAGTTCTTC. It encodes CASSNRGGYNEQFF.

This clonotype was counted between two and nine times. The CDR3 spells CASSSFHIAGGRKTGELFF. The CDR3 nucleotides read TGTGCCAGCAGTTCCTTCCACATAGCGGGGGGGCGAAAAACCGGGGAGCTGTTTTTT. The chain links TRBV28 to TRBJ2-2; 11 bases are a match to TRBD2. Trimming removed 4 bases from V and 5 bases from J; junction bases left unmatched: 15. Germline V gives CDR1 MDHEN, CDR2 SYDVKM. The CDR3 has 19 residues.

The chain recombines TRBV19 with TRBJ2-1, with a weak D call TRBD1 (6 bases). Trimming shortened V by 1 base and J by 8 bases, and 18 bases separated the two germline ends. CDR3 size: 16 residues. Germline V gene data show CDR1 as LNHDA and CDR2 as SQIVND (reference sequence). CDR3 in amino acids: CASSIGRGRGLYEQFF. DNA for the CDR3: TGTGCCAGTAGTATAGGCAGGGGCCGGGGATTGTATGAGCAGTTCTTC. Based on the CDR3 plus reference TRBV19 and TRBJ2-1, the full variable domain is DGGITQSPKYLFRKEGQNVTLSCEQNLNHDAMYWYRQDPGQGLRLIYYSQIVNDFQKGDIAEGYSVSREKKESFPLTVTSAQKNPTAFYLCASSIGRGRGLYEQFFGPGTRLTVL.

This clonotype was detected ten times or more. CDR3 bases: TGTGCCAGCAGCCCATTCAGGACAGGGGACTATCATGAGCAGTTCTTC. It translates to CASSPFRTGDYHEQFF. The chain combines TRBV7-3 with TRBJ2-1; TRBD1 aligns across 9 bases. CDR3 size: 16 residues. The V gene end was trimmed by 5 bases and the J gene end by 8 bases; junction bases not matched to a gene: 13. Germline CDR1 and CDR2: SGHTA and FQGTGA. The whole variable domain, filled in from reference TRBV7-3 and TRBJ2-1, reads GAGVSQTPSNKVTEKGKYVELRCDPISGHTALYWYRQSLGQGPEFLIYFQGTGAADDSGLPNDRFFAVRPEGSVSTLKIQRTERGDSAVYLCASSPFRTGDYHEQFFGPGTRLTVL.

The rearrangement links TRBV25-1 to TRBJ1-1; D may be TRBD1 (6 bases). Per the germline V gene, CDR1 is MGHDK and CDR2 is SYGVNS. Trimming left V 8 bases short and J 0 bases short, with 19 bases between. The CDR3 has 16 residues. Here the CDR3 DNA reads TGTGCCAGCTCTCTCCTCTCCACAGGGTTGAACACTGAAGCTTTCTTT. Translated: CASSLLSTGLNTEAFF.

This clonotype has ten or more counts. The chain is built from TRBV28 and TRBJ2-7; 11 bases agree with TRBD2. There are 13 residues in the CDR3. Germline CDR1 and CDR2: MDHEN and SYDVKM. Unmatched junction bases numbered 6, after V lost 7 bases and J lost 7 bases. The CDR3 spells CASKPSGGREQYV. The CDR3 coding sequence is TGTGCCAGCAAGCCTAGCGGGGGGCGAGAGCAGTACGTC.

This clonotype was seen a few times. The chain couples TRBV4-1 to TRBJ2-1; 9 nucleotides align to TRBD2. Germline CDR1 reads MGHRA; CDR2 reads YSYEKL. The CDR3 extends over 15 amino acids. V lost 4 bases, J lost 7 bases, and 8 bases stayed unmatched. CDR3 sequence: CASSLQRGAGNEQFF. The CDR3 bases are TGCGCCAGCAGCCTCCAGCGGGGGGCGGGTAATGAGCAGTTCTTC.

This clonotype was observed many times. The V call is TRBV27, the J call TRBJ2-5; unclear D gene. The CDR3 runs 13 residues. V lost 6 bases and J lost 3, with 11 bases in between. Germline loops: CDR1 MNHEY, CDR2 SMNVEV (reference sequence). The CDR3 spells CASRRLREETQYF. CDR3 coding DNA: TGTGCCAGCAGAAGACTCCGGGAAGAGACCCAGTACTTC.

At least ten counts were recorded for this clonotype. The gene calls are TRBV14 and TRBJ1-2, with D unresolved. Per germline, CDR1 SGHDN and CDR2 FVKESK. The V and J ends lost 5 bases and 4 bases respectively, with 14 bases between them. The CDR3 length is 14 residues. The CDR3 spells CASSGPGPFYGYTF. In DNA form, the CDR3 reads TGTGCCAGCAGCGGCCCAGGTCCTTTCTATGGCTACACCTTC.

Only a few counts were recorded for this clonotype. V usage is TRBV5-1 and J usage is TRBJ2-3; 9 bases line up with TRBD2. CDR3 length: 17 residues. Germline CDR1 and CDR2: SGHRS and YFSETQ. V lost 0 bases and J lost 5; bases outside the gene matches: 10. CDR3 in amino acids: CASSLDSAGGMEDTQYF. The DNA for the CDR3 is TGCGCCAGCAGCTTGGATTCCGCGGGGGGGATGGAAGATACGCAGTATTTT.

This chain connects TRBV20-1 to TRBJ2-7, with D tentatively TRBD1 (6 bases). The V gene's germline CDR1 is DFQATT and CDR2 SNEGSKA (reference sequence). V was shortened by 0 bases and J by 0 bases, with 12 bases between the two germline ends. The length of the CDR3 is 15 residues. CDR3 DNA sequence: TGCAGTGCTAGAGATCTGCAGGGGAGCTCCTACGAGCAGTACTTC. Amino acid sequence: CSARDLQGSSYEQYF.

This clonotype was seen only a few times. The CDR3 nucleotides are TGTGCCAGCAGGGGGGAGGGTCCAGAGCCCCAGCATTTT. It specifies CASRGEGPEPQHF. The V call is TRBV7-8, the J call TRBJ1-5, with a tentative D call TRBD1 (5 bases). The CDR3 has 13 residues. The V and J ends lost 6 bases and 8 bases respectively, with 14 bases between them. In germline, CDR1 is SGHVS, CDR2 FQNEAQ.

This clonotype came up a few times. J is TRBJ1-4 and V is TRBV25-1; maybe TRBD1 (6 bases). The V and J ends lost 4 bases and 0 bases respectively, with 9 bases between them. The CDR3 extends over 15 amino acids. Germline values: CDR1 MGHDK, CDR2 SYGVNS. CDR3 coding DNA: TGTGCCAGCAGTGGCCGGACAGCAACTAATGAAAAACTGTTTTTT. It is translated as CASSGRTATNEKLFF.

This clonotype was counted between two and nine times. The chain is built from TRBV7-9 and TRBJ1-1, with 7 bases aligning to TRBD1. Germline V gene sequence: CDR1 SEHNR, CDR2 FQNEAQ (reference sequence). This CDR3 region has 15 residues. Trimming took 6 bases from V and 2 from J; bases not matched to a gene: 9. The CDR3: CASRRQGTENTEAFF. The CDR3 region has the DNA TGTGCCAGCAGGAGGCAGGGGACAGAAAACACTGAAGCTTTCTTT.

This clonotype showed up just a few times. CDR3 DNA: TGCAGCGTTTCCTGGGGATCCTACAATGAGCAGTTCTTC. Its protein is CSVSWGSYNEQFF. The chain links TRBV29-1 to TRBJ2-1; D call uncertain. The CDR3 has 13 residues. V dropped 5 bases and J dropped 1 base, with 9 bases sitting between them. Germline V gives CDR1 SQVTM, CDR2 ANQGSEA.

A few counts support this clonotype. Likely a read error: the CDR3 ends without its conserved phenylalanine or tryptophan. It is unclear where the CDR3 begins or ends on the DNA, so no DNA is shown, and the CDR3 is as TCRdb lists it. This chain joins TRBV20-1 and TRBJ2-7; the table's TRBD1 call for D was not verified on the DNA. The CDR3 has 13 residues if both end residues are counted. Germline V gene lookup returns CDR1 DFQATT and CDR2 SNEGSKA (reference sequence). The CDR3 sequence: CSAYGQGSGLNIY.